The source of this TCR beta chain is a study of T cell responses to AZD1222 COVID-19 vaccine. Study outcomes and limitations: Sampling that yielded the repertoires occurred only after the peak T cell response. Spike-specific TCR breadth and depth both grew after two AZD1222 doses. Just 5 to 7 people given AZD1222 tested seropositive at baseline.

The data were produced by immunoSEQ multiplex PCR, yet TCRdb's version contains in-frame clones alone and is incomplete. The sample has under 80,000 clones, roughly 85% seen once; the top ten hold approximately 1.2%. In the case of this clone: The target antigen is unknown.

The TCR was taken from an adult who received the AZD1222 COVID-19 vaccine. The sequencing here drew on peripheral blood, taken 28 days after the second AZD1222 dose.

The CDR3 sequence is CASSSRRLGNTIYF. CDR3 bases: TGTGCCAGCAGCTCCCGGAGACTAGGAAACACCATATATTTT. The V call is TRBV3-1 (or the pseudogene TRBV3-2), the J call TRBJ1-3; D call uncertain. The CDR3 runs to 14 residues. Germline values: CDR1 LGHDT, CDR2 YNNKEL (reference sequence). V was trimmed by 5 bases and J by 4 bases, leaving 12 bases between them.